This TCR beta chain came from a study of shared clonotypes between healthy human individuals. This CDR3 has 15 residues. With V trimmed by 2 bases and J by 9 bases, 8 bases remained unmatched. Germline V gene lookup returns CDR1 KGHSH and CDR2 LQKENI. Sequenced by immunoSEQ multiplex PCR; TCRdb stores in-frame clones only, minus some. The table lists approximately 740,000 clones, around 67% of them singletons. What was sequenced was memory CD4+ T cells sorted from blood. The subset is: CD45RA-negative fraction. The chain recombines TRBV18 with TRBJ2-1; 9 nucleotides line up with TRBD2. The receptor comes from a woman aged 25 to 39 in good health. Here the CDR3 DNA reads TGTGCCAGCTCACCAATGTCTAGCGGGGTGGTTGAGCAGTTCTTC. It yields the protein CASSPMSSGVVEQFF.